Listed below are T cell receptor beta chains from one sample, sequenced in a study of T cells in Graves' hyperthyroidism and ophthalmopathy. TCRdb reanalysed the multiplex PCR reads using MiXCR and keeps one entry per CDR3 protein. The sample lists approximately 430,000 distinct CDR3 sequences, about 15% occurring once. The sequencing input was blood. The receptor set was obtained from a woman younger than 35 with Graves' hyperthyroidism. Each CDR3 is given with its conserved first and last residue. Fields, in order: J gene, V gene, D gene, clone size, CDR3 protein, CDR3 DNA. The D gene is left open where the match is weak. Where a row states a size, it is once, few, many or the class of an expanded clone; other rows omit it.

>TRBJ1-5|TRBV4-1|-|many
CASSQDGPPNQPQHF
TGCGCCAGCAGCCAAGATGGCCCCCCTAATCAGCCCCAGCATTTT
>TRBJ2-7|TRBV6-1|-|many
CASSEGGGTYEQYF
TGTGCCAGCAGTGAAGGGGGCGGAACCTACGAGCAGTACTTC
>TRBJ2-3|TRBV20-1|TRBD2|many
CSARGTRGNTDTQYF
TGCAGTGCCCGCGGGACTAGAGGAAATACAGATACGCAGTATTTT
>TRBJ2-3|TRBV9|TRBD2|many
CASSVVAGLTLTDTQYF
TGTGCCAGCAGCGTAGTAGCGGGACTGACACTCACAGATACGCAGTATTTT
>TRBJ1-6|TRBV6-1|-|-
CASTQGIYNSPLHF
TGTGCCAGCACCCAAGGGATCTATAATTCACCCCTCCACTTT
>TRBJ1-6|TRBV11-3|TRBD1|few
CASSREGGSRIPGSPLHF
TGTGCCAGCAGCCGAGAAGGGGGCAGTCGAATTCCAGGTTCACCCCTCCACTTT
>TRBJ1-2|TRBV2|-|many
CASSVGQTSNYGYTF
TGTGCCAGCAGCGTTGGACAGACATCTAACTATGGCTACACCTTC
>TRBJ2-3|TRBV4-1|TRBD1|-
CASSPDRGLTDTQYF
TGCGCCAGCAGCCCGGACAGGGGGCTCACAGATACGCAGTATTTT
>TRBJ2-7|TRBV18|TRBD2|once
CASSPMGASGNYEQYF
TGTGCCAGCTCACCAATGGGTGCTAGCGGGAACTACGAGCAGTACTTC
>TRBJ2-7|TRBV20-1|-|many
CSARRAASYEQYF
TGCAGTGCTAGAAGGGCGGCTTCCTACGAGCAGTACTTC
>TRBJ1-1|TRBV30|-|many
CAWTNIPSNTEAFF
TGTGCCTGGACCAACATCCCCTCGAACACTGAAGCTTTCTTT
>TRBJ2-1|TRBV6-1|-|many
CASSIGSVSYNEQFF
TGTGCCAGCAGCATCGGGAGTGTCTCCTACAATGAGCAGTTCTTC
>TRBJ1-6|TRBV2|TRBD1|many
CASSDRGLGPLHF
TGTGCCAGCAGCGACAGGGGGCTTGGACCCCTCCACTTT
>TRBJ2-1|TRBV6-2/TRBV6-3|-|many
CASSYGRWAEQFF
TGTGCCAGCAGTTACGGGCGTTGGGCGGAGCAGTTCTTC
>TRBJ2-2|TRBV7-8|TRBD2|many
CASSFTTSGGAWDGELFF
TGTGCCAGCAGCTTTACCACTAGCGGGGGGGCCTGGGACGGGGAGCTGTTTTTT
>TRBJ1-2|TRBV18|-|many
CASSPSGKGNYGYTF
TGTGCCAGCTCACCTTCCGGGAAGGGTAACTATGGCTACACCTTC
>TRBJ1-2|TRBV28|-|few
CASRNNSSNYGYTF
TGTGCCAGCAGGAACAATTCTTCTAACTATGGCTACACCTTC
>TRBJ1-2|TRBV29-1|TRBD1|many
CSDLQVRDRGGYTF
TGCAGCGACCTCCAGGTTCGGGACAGGGGTGGCTACACCTTC
>TRBJ2-1|TRBV12-3/TRBV12-4|TRBD2|many
CASSYGGGLSYNEQFF
TGTGCCAGCAGTTACGGGGGAGGGCTCTCCTACAATGAGCAGTTCTTC
>TRBJ1-2|TRBV29-1|TRBD1|many
CSAHRDRGDYGYTF
TGCAGCGCCCACCGGGACAGGGGTGACTATGGCTACACCTTC
>TRBJ2-7|TRBV4-1|-|few
CASSQQPSRTFSYEQYF
TGCGCCAGCAGCCAACAGCCGAGTCGCACCTTCTCCTACGAGCAGTACTTC
>TRBJ2-1|TRBV10-1|-|many
CASSEEGNNEQFF
TGCGCCAGCAGTGAAGAGGGTAACAATGAGCAGTTCTTC
>TRBJ2-7|TRBV7-4|TRBD2|many
CASSLEPQFGRERMREQYF
TGTGCCAGCAGCTTAGAGCCGCAATTCGGGCGGGAGCGAATGAGGGAGCAGTACTTC
>TRBJ2-1|TRBV20-1|-|many
CSARVPGAASYNEQFF
TGCAGTGCTAGAGTACCGGGGGCCGCGTCCTACAATGAGCAGTTCTTC
>TRBJ1-5|TRBV28|TRBD1|many
CASLPLTGPGQPQHF
TGTGCCAGCCTTCCCCTGACAGGGCCTGGTCAGCCCCAGCATTTT
>TRBJ2-7|TRBV6-2/TRBV6-3|TRBD2|many
CASTAGALGEQYF
TGTGCCAGCACGGCGGGAGCGCTTGGCGAGCAGTACTTC
>TRBJ2-5|TRBV11-3|-|many
CASSLEAVPQETQYF
TGTGCCAGCAGCTTAGAGGCGGTCCCCCAAGAGACCCAGTACTTC
>TRBJ2-2|TRBV3-1|TRBD2|many
CASSQVGGRTTSGELFF
TGTGCCAGCAGCCAAGTAGGCGGGAGGACCACTAGCGGGGAGCTGTTTTTT
>TRBJ1-5|TRBV20-1|-|many
CSARDDSRNQPQHF
TGCAGTGCTAGAGACGACAGCCGAAATCAGCCCCAGCATTTT
>TRBJ2-3|TRBV7-3|-|many
CASSTGLRNTQYF
TGTGCCAGCAGCACCGGACTACGTAATACGCAGTATTTT
>TRBJ1-5|TRBV30|-|many
CAWSVGEYSNQPQHF
TGTGCCTGGAGTGTAGGCGAATATAGCAATCAGCCCCAGCATTTT
>TRBJ1-4|TRBV30|-|many
CAWGADPTNEKLFF
TGTGCCTGGGGAGCGGACCCAACTAATGAAAAACTGTTTTTT
>TRBJ2-5|TRBV3-1|TRBD1|many
CASSQDLRQGAETQYF
TGTGCCAGCAGCCAAGATTTGCGACAGGGGGCCGAGACCCAGTACTTC
>TRBJ1-5|TRBV27|TRBD1|many
CASSSQGAAGQPQHF
TGTGCCAGCAGTTCCCAGGGGGCGGCAGGTCAGCCCCAGCATTTT
>TRBJ2-1|TRBV7-8|-|few
CASSLFRTAISYNEQFF
TGTGCCAGCAGCTTATTTCGGACAGCGATCTCCTACAATGAGCAGTTCTTC
>TRBJ2-3|TRBV28|-|once
CASSLYEYTQYF
TGTGCCAGCAGTTTATACGAATATACGCAGTATTTT
>TRBJ2-1|TRBV5-5|TRBD2|once
CASFEVAGVTFPYNEQFF
TGTGCCAGCTTCGAGGTAGCGGGAGTAACATTCCCCTACAATGAGCAGTTCTTC
>TRBJ2-4|TRBV5-8|-|-
CASSLKTGSGNIQYF
TGTGCCAGCAGCCTGAAGACGGGGAGTGGGAACATTCAGTACTTC
>TRBJ2-7|TRBV20-1|TRBD2|once
CSAPLAGGYEQYF
TGCAGTGCCCCACTAGCGGGAGGCTACGAGCAGTACTTC
>TRBJ2-1|TRBV14|-|once
CASSHGTGYNEQFF
TGTGCCAGCAGCCACGGGACGGGCTACAATGAGCAGTTCTTC
>TRBJ2-3|TRBV5-5|TRBD2|many
CASSFWTSGADTQYF
TGTGCCAGCAGCTTTTGGACTAGCGGGGCAGATACGCAGTATTTT
>TRBJ2-1|TRBV6-1|TRBD1|many
CASSGPGTGGLRSYNEQFF
TGTGCCAGCAGTGGCCCCGGGACAGGGGGGTTGAGATCCTACAATGAGCAGTTCTTC